This TCR beta chain stems from a study of shared clonotypes between healthy human individuals. Under the authors' procedure: For the immunoSEQ data, sequences were junction-only without quality scores, so filtering differed. Sequencing was performed with immunoSEQ multiplex PCR; in TCRdb, only in-frame clones are kept and a portion is missing. V, J and clone size are those of that table, while D and trimming were read from the DNA. The sample lists more than 1.2 million clones, approximately 98.5% occurring once. Comment on this clone: Its antigen is not identified.

Study-wide findings and caveats: Represented genetic and exposure-history diversity was restricted by having few donors. With a handful of donors compared, around 4.7% of naive CD4 clonotypes were shared.

The ends were cut back, 0 bases at V and 6 bases at J, with 13 bases in the middle. Germline V gene sequence: CDR1 SGHKS, CDR2 YYEKEE (reference sequence). The length of the CDR3 is 15 residues. This chain joins TRBV5-5 and TRBJ1-3; D ambiguous. The receptor was isolated from a man between 25 and 39 years old in good health. Sequenced: naive CD4+ T cells sorted from blood. Subset given: CD45RA+ positively selected. The CDR3 is CASSLGSQVSNTIYF. In DNA form, the CDR3 reads TGTGCCAGCAGCTTGGGCTCGCAGGTCTCAAACACCATATATTTT. The whole variable domain, remainder taken from reference TRBV5-5 and TRBJ1-3, is DAGVTQSPTHLIKTRGQQVTLRCSPISGHKSVSWYQQVLGQGPQFIFQYYEKEERGRGNFPDRFSARQFPNYSSELNVNALLLGDSALYLCASSLGSQVSNTIYFGEGSWLTVV.